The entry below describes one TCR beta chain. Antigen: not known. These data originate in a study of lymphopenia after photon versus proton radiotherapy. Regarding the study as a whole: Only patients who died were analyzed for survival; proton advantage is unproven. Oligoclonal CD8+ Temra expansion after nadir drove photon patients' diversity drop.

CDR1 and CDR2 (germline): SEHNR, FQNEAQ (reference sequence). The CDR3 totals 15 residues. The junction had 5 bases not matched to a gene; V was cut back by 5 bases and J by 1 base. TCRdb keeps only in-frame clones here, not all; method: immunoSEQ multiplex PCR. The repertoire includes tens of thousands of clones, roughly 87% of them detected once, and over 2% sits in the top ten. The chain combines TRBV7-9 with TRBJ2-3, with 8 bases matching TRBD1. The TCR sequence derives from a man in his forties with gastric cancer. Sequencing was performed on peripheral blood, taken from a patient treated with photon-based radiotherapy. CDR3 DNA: TGTGCCAGCAGCCGACCGGGACAGGGCACAGATACGCAGTATTTT. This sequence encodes CASSRPGQGTDTQYF.